Presented here are 17 T cell receptor beta chains from one specimen sequenced in a study of shared clonotypes between healthy human individuals (dated by TCRdb to 2019 to 2021). CD8 naive samples consisted of CD45RO-negative cells that were positively selected for CCR7, yielding a CD45RA+CCR7+ population without TemRA cells. The library was made by the immunoSEQ multiplex PCR assay. In TCRdb, the immuneACCESS table is reduced to in-frame sequences with V and J assigned. These tables do not hold every clone; where another copy was compared, an unresolved V gene accounts for under half, and the others remain unexplained. This sample holds roughly 2 million clones; about 95% were observed only once. Roughly 1.1% of the sample is held by the ten biggest clonotypes. What was sequenced was naive CD8+ T cells sorted from blood. The sample's cell subset or site label, decoded: CD45RA+CCR7+. The receptor set was obtained from a man aged 18 to 29 in good health.

The chain uses TRBV28 and TRBJ1-4, with 8 bases fitting TRBD1. Germline-derived CDR1 and CDR2 are MDHEN and SYDVKM. The CDR3 sequence is 14 residues long. The ends lost 8 bases at V and 7 bases at J; junction bases unmatched: 9. For the CDR3, the DNA is TGTGCCAGCCTAAAGGACAGGGAGGGTGAAAAACTGTTTTTT. Its protein is CASLKDREGEKLFF.

The table lists this clone with a count of one. The CDR3 protein is CSVQVTGELFF. CDR3 bases: TGCAGTGTCCAGGTCACCGGGGAGCTGTTTTTT. The gene calls are TRBV20-1 and TRBJ2-2; D call uncertain. V was cut by 7 bases and J by 4 bases, with 7 bases left in between. The germline CDR1 and CDR2 sequences are DFQATT and SNEGSKA (reference sequence). The CDR3 contains 11 residues.

CDR3 nucleotides: TGTGCCAGCAGCGTACTACTAGCGGGGGGGTACAATGAGCAGTTCTTC. Amino acid sequence: CASSVLLAGGYNEQFF. The chain links TRBV4-2 to TRBJ2-1; TRBD2 agrees at 13 bases. The V and J ends lost 5 bases and 4 bases, in that order; junction bases with no gene match: 5. This CDR3 region has 16 residues. Looked up from germline, CDR1 is LGHNA and CDR2 is YNFKEQ.

The V and J genes are TRBV7-9 and TRBJ2-3, with 7 bases identical to TRBD1. Germline loops: CDR1 SEHNR, CDR2 FQNEAQ (reference sequence). V lost 9 bases, J lost 3 bases, and 6 bases stayed unmatched. The CDR3 has 13 residues. The CDR3, as DNA: TGTGCCAGTAGGGACAGTTTAACAGATACGCAGTATTTT. It yields the protein CASRDSLTDTQYF.

This clone came up a few times. The chain carries TRBV27 and TRBJ1-2, with D tentatively TRBD1 (6 bases). Germline lookup yields CDR1 MNHEY and CDR2 SMNVEV (reference sequence). The ends were cut back, 5 bases at V and 6 bases at J, with 16 bases in the middle. The CDR3 runs to 14 residues. The DNA for the CDR3 is TGTGCCAGCAGTCACAACTCAGGGGTGGATGGCTACACCTTC. Translating gives CASSHNSGVDGYTF.

In DNA form, the CDR3 reads TGCGCCAGCAGCCAAGATAGCGGGGCTAGCGGGTTCACAGATACGCAGTATTTT. Protein: CASSQDSGASGFTDTQYF. The rearrangement joins TRBV4-3 to TRBJ2-3; the match to TRBD2 covers 8 bases. The CDR3 has 18 residues. With V trimmed by 0 bases and J by 2 bases, 10 bases remained unmatched. CDR1 and CDR2 from the germline V gene are LGHNA and YSLEER.

This clone was detected only once. The chain employs TRBV13 and TRBJ1-3; D is undetermined. Germline V CDR1 and CDR2: PRHDT, FYEKMQ (reference sequence). The ends were cut back, 3 bases at V and 4 bases at J, with 13 bases in the middle. The CDR3 spans 15 residues. The CDR3 bases are TGTGCCAGCAGCTTTGGGTTGGGGTCAGGAAACACCATATATTTT. It specifies CASSFGLGSGNTIYF.

The gene calls are TRBV7-9 and TRBJ2-5, with D perhaps TRBD1 (6 bases). This CDR3 is 14 amino acids long. Trimming took 5 bases from V and 3 from J, leaving 13 bases between them. The V gene's germline CDR1 is SEHNR and CDR2 FQNEAQ (reference sequence). The CDR3 reads CASSPQGLKETQYF. DNA of the CDR3: TGTGCCAGCAGCCCTCAGGGGCTAAAAGAGACCCAGTACTTC.

Notes on this clone: This CDR3 is also generated by other DNA sequences in the sample. V usage is TRBV6-5 and J usage is TRBJ2-3; the D gene is possibly TRBD2 (5 bases). V lost 4 bases to trimming and J lost 0 bases, with 8 bases between them. The CDR3 contains 14 residues. In germline, CDR1 is MNHEY, CDR2 SVGAGI. The CDR3 coding sequence is TGTGCCAGCAGTTCCCGGACTAGCACAGATACGCAGTATTTT. It is translated as CASSSRTSTDTQYF.

The chain uses TRBV9 and TRBJ2-7, with TRBD2 identical over 7 bases. This CDR3 spans 14 amino acids. Germline lookup yields CDR1 SGDLS and CDR2 YYNGEE. With V trimmed by 4 bases and J by 6 bases, 10 bases remained unmatched. Here the CDR3 reads CASSPGGRPVEQYF. As DNA, the CDR3 is TGTGCCAGCAGCCCGGGGGGTAGGCCCGTCGAGCAGTACTTC.

The chain links TRBV7-8 to TRBJ2-4; D may be TRBD2 (7 bases). The germline V and J ends were trimmed by 2 bases and 6 bases, with 17 bases remaining between them. CDR1 SGHVS and CDR2 FQNEAQ come from the germline V gene. The CDR3 consists of 16 residues. CDR3 residues: CASSLWSGGSGNIQYF. CDR3 nucleotide sequence: TGTGCCAGCAGCTTATGGTCGGGGGGCTCGGGAAACATTCAGTACTTC.

The rearrangement links TRBV9 to TRBJ1-2; D is uncertain. The germline CDR1 and CDR2 sequences are SGDLS and YYNGEE. The V and J ends lost 2 bases and 3 bases respectively, with 14 bases between them. The CDR3 is 15 residues long. The CDR3 region has the DNA TGTGCCAGCAGCGTTAGATCCGGCGGTGACTATGGCTACACCTTC. Protein product: CASSVRSGGDYGYTF.

The chain couples TRBV6-5 to TRBJ2-7; D is possibly TRBD2 (5 bases). This CDR3 comprises 13 residues. Trimming shortened V by 11 bases and J by 1 base, and 15 bases separated the two germline ends. Per the germline V gene, CDR1 is MNHEY and CDR2 is SVGAGI. The CDR3 DNA sequence: TGTGCCGTACTTCCACCGGGATCCTACGAGCAGTACTTC. Translated, it gives CAVLPPGSYEQYF.

The chain joins TRBV11-2 to TRBJ1-1; 9 bases agree with TRBD1. This CDR3 has 15 residues. Germline values: CDR1 SGHAT, CDR2 FQNNGV. Losses at the gene ends were 5 bases for V and 5 bases for J; bases not matched to a gene: 9. CDR3 amino acids: CASSLNRGRDTEAFF. The CDR3 DNA reads TGTGCCAGCAGCCTCAACAGGGGGCGGGATACTGAAGCTTTCTTT.

The rearrangement links TRBV7-9 to TRBJ2-7, with 9 bases that match TRBD2. CDR3 length: 16 residues. CDR1 is SEHNR and CDR2 is FQNEAQ in the germline V gene (reference sequence). V lost 3 bases and J lost 3; bases outside the gene matches: 9. In nucleotides, the CDR3 is TGTGCCAGCAGCTTTTGGCTAGCGGGGATTAACTACGAGCAGTACTTC. This gives the protein CASSFWLAGINYEQYF.

The rearrangement joins TRBV9 to TRBJ1-4; D is undetermined. The germline CDR1 and CDR2 sequences are SGDLS and YYNGEE. Trimming cost V 4 bases and J 5 bases, with 21 bases left between them. This CDR3 comprises 17 residues. CDR3 protein: CASSPLVSLGPNEKLFF. The DNA of the CDR3 is TGTGCCAGCAGCCCCTTAGTAAGCCTTGGGCCCAATGAAAAACTGTTTTTT.

Of note for this clone: The sample holds other DNA sequences that translate to the same CDR3. J is TRBJ2-7 and V is TRBV27, with 10 bases matching TRBD1. V was pared by 3 bases and J by 3 bases, with 5 bases of the junction left unmatched. Germline lookup yields CDR1 MNHEY and CDR2 SMNVEV (reference sequence). CDR3 length: 15 residues. As DNA, the CDR3 is TGTGCCAGCAGTTTCTCCGGGACAGGGGTCTACGAGCAGTACTTC. This codes for CASSFSGTGVYEQYF.